This TCR beta chain was identified during a study of siplizumab effects on memory and regulatory T cells. Assaying covered some 10^5 TCR templates per sample. Data came from immunoSEQ multiplex PCR; TCRdb stores just in-frame clones and leaves some out. The table shows around 110,000 clones, with about 94% occurring only once. The CDR3 consists of 14 residues. V dropped 3 bases and J dropped 5; count of bases not matched to a gene: 5. Germline assignment: CDR1 SNHLY and CDR2 FYNNEI. This sequence originates from a human donor in good health. The material sequenced was non-Treg CD4+ T cells sorted from blood. This rearrangement joins TRBV2 to TRBJ1-1, with 8 nucleotides matching TRBD1. CDR3 amino acids: CASSDVRGRTEAFF. Written as DNA, the CDR3 is TGTGCCAGCAGTGATGTCAGGGGGCGTACTGAAGCTTTCTTT.